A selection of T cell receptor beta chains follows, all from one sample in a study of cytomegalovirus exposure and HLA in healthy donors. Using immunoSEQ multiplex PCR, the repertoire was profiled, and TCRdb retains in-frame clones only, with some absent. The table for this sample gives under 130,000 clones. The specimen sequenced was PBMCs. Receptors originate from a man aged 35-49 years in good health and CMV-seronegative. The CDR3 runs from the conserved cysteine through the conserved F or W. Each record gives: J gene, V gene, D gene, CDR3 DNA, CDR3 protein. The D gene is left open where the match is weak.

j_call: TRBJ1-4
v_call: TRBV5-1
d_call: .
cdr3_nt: TGCGCCAGCAGAGAGGGAGCTAATGAAAAACTGTTTTTT
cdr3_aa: CASREGANEKLFF

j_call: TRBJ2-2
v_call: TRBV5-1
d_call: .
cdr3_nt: TGCGCCAGCAGCTTGGGGAGGGGGAACACCGGGGAGCTGTTTTTT
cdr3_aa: CASSLGRGNTGELFF

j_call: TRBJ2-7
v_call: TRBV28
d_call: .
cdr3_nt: TGTGCCAGCAGTTTTAGTCCGAGGTGGAACGAGCAGTACTTC
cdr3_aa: CASSFSPRWNEQYF

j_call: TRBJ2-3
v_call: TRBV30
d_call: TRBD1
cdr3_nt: TGTGCCTGGAGGGGAAAGACAGGGGGCGCAGGTACGCAGTATTTT
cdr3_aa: CAWRGKTGGAGTQYF

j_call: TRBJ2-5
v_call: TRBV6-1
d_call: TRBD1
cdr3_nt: TGTGCCAGCGGGACAGAATGGCAACCCCAAGAGACCCAGTACTTC
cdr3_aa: CASGTEWQPQETQYF

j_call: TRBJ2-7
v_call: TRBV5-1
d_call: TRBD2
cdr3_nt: TGCGCCAGCAGCTCCGGGGGTAGCGGGAGTGGGTACGAGCAGTACTTC
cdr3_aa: CASSSGGSGSGYEQYF

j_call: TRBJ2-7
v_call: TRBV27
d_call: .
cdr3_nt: TGTGCCAGCAGTTTATTACCTCAACTCTACGAGCAGTACTTC
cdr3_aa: CASSLLPQLYEQYF

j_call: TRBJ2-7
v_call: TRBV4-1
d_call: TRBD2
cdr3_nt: TGCGCCAGCAGCCATCCGGGGGGGGCAGGACGCGAGCAGTACTTC
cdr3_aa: CASSHPGGAGREQYF

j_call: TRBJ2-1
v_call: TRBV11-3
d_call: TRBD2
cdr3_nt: TGTGCCAGCAGCCCCACTAGCGGGAGGACGGAGAATGAGCAGTTCTTC
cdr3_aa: CASSPTSGRTENEQFF

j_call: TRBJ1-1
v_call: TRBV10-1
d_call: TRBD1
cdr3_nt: TGCGCCAGCAGTGGACAGGGAGGCACTGAAGCTTTCTTT
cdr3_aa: CASSGQGGTEAFF

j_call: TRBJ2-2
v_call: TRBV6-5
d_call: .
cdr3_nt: TGTGCCAGCAGCCTAGGACTGACGAACACCGGGGAGCTGTTTTTT
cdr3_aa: CASSLGLTNTGELFF

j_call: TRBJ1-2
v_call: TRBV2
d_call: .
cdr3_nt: TGTGCCAGCATCTACAGAACTAACTATGGCTACACCTTC
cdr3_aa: CASIYRTNYGYTF

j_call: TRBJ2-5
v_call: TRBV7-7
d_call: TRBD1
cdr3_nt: TGTGCCAGCAGCCTGGGGGACAGTGGGGCCCCATCGAGGGAGACCCAGTACTTC
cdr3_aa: CASSLGDSGAPSRETQYF

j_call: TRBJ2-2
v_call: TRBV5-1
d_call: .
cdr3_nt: TGCGCCAGCAGCGTTACAAACACCGGGGAGCTGTTTTTT
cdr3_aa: CASSVTNTGELFF

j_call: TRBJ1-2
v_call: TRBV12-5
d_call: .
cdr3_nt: TGTGCTAGTGGTTTGGCCGGGGGTAGCGGGAACTATGGCTACACCTTC
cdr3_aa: CASGLAGGSGNYGYTF

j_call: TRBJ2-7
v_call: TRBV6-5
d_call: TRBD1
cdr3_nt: TGTGCCAGCAGTTCCACCGACAGGGTTCGCTACGAGCAGTACTTC
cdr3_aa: CASSSTDRVRYEQYF

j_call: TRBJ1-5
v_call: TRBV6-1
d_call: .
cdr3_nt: TGTGCCAGCAGTCCAACAAGGGGTCAGCCCCAGCATTTT
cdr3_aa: CASSPTRGQPQHF

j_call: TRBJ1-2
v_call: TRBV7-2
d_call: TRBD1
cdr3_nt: TGTGCCAGCAGCCCCGGACAGGGGAAAAACTATGGCTACACCTTC
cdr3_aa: CASSPGQGKNYGYTF

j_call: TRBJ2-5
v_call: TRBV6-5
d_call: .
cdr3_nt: TGTGCCAGCAGTTCCCGCCAGGGTGAAGAGACCCAGTACTTC
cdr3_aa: CASSSRQGEETQYF

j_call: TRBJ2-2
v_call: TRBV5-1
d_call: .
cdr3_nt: TGCGCCAGCAGCACCACGGCGGGGACCGGGGAGCTGTTTTTT
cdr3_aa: CASSTTAGTGELFF

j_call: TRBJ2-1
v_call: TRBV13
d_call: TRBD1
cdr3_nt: TGTGCCAGCAGCGCGACAGGGAGTGGAGACAATGAGCAGTTCTTC
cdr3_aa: CASSATGSGDNEQFF

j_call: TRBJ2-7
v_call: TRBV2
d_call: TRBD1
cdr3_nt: TGTGCCAGCAGTGGGACAGGGCAGCAGTACTTC
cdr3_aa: CASSGTGQQYF

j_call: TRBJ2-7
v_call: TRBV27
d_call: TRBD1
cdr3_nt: TGTGCCAGCAGTGTGGGACAGTTATCCTACGAGCAGTACTTC
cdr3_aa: CASSVGQLSYEQYF

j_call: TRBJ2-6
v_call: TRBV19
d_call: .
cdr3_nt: TGTGCCAGTAGTAACCAGGGTATGCCTGGGGCCAACGTCCTGACTTTC
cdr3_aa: CASSNQGMPGANVLTF